Below, 27 T cell receptor beta chains from the same sample are listed, as sequenced in a study of liver allograft versus peripheral blood T cells (dated by TCRdb to about 2020). About the full investigation: In liver transplant recipients, the study looked at T cell receptor repertoires in the peripheral blood and set them against the repertoires found within the transplanted livers.

Reads for this sample came from an Illumina MiSeq. TCRdb trimmed public reads at Q25 via fastp, called clones via MiXCR and kept in-frame beta chains. A single entry per CDR3 protein holds the most common genes and DNA from its merged rows. Across this sample there are 2,500 to 3,500 distinct CDR3 sequences, with 16% seen only once. Of the sample, approximately 6.3% falls within the top ten clones. Receptors originate from a human patient who had a liver transplant. After a transplant, some T cells may be of graft donor origin.

This clonotype is labeled large. The rearrangement joins TRBV6-5 to TRBJ1-4; TRBD1 might be the D (5 bases). The germline CDR1 and CDR2 sequences are MNHEY and SVGAGI. This CDR3 is built from 15 residues. With 6 bases removed from V and 7 bases from J, the gap between germline ends came to 18 bases. CDR3 protein: CASRPSGARGEKLFF. In DNA, the CDR3 is TGTGCCAGCAGACCCTCCGGGGCGCGGGGTGAAAAACTGTTTTTT.

This clonotype is medium-sized by share. The rearrangement joins TRBV12-3 or TRBV12-4 to TRBJ2-3; D perhaps matches TRBD1 (6 bases). The V gene lost 4 bases and the J gene lost 6 bases, with 8 bases spanning the gap. This CDR3 spans 12 amino acids. The CDR3 DNA reads TGTGCCAGCAGTTACAGGGCGGATACGCAGTATTTT. Translation gives CASSYRADTQYF.

Worth noting for this clonotype: A read error may explain this, as a much larger clone is one base away. The genes are TRBV29-1 and TRBJ2-3, with D uncertain. Germline V gives CDR1 SQVTM, CDR2 ANQGSEA. This CDR3 has 12 residues. Trimming took 5 bases from V and 9 from J, leaving 15 bases between them. In nucleotides, the CDR3 is TGCAGCGTTAAAATGACCGGAGAGACGCAGTATTTT. Protein product: CSVKMTGETQYF.

The chain couples TRBV11-2 to TRBJ2-3; tentatively, D is TRBD2 (6 bases). The CDR3 consists of 15 residues. Trimming left V 3 bases short and J 1 base short, with 11 bases between. Germline CDR1 and CDR2: SGHAT and FQNNGV. CDR3 in amino acids: CASSLGGGGTDTQYF. The CDR3 region has the DNA TGTGCCAGCAGCTTGGGTGGCGGGGGCACAGATACGCAGTATTTT.

Within the sample, this clonotype is medium-sized. V is TRBV19 and J is TRBJ2-1; D is undetermined. This CDR3 has 14 amino acids. V lost 1 base to trimming and J lost 4 bases, with 8 bases between them. The V gene's germline CDR1 is LNHDA and CDR2 SQIVND (reference sequence). The CDR3 DNA sequence: TGTGCCAGTAGTATAGGGGATCCGTACAATGAGCAGTTCTTC. Protein: CASSIGDPYNEQFF.

Worth noting for this clonotype: A single base is all that separates this from a far larger clone, so a read error is likely. V usage is TRBV10-3 and J usage is TRBJ1-2; D ambiguous. Germline lookup yields CDR1 ENHRY and CDR2 SYGVKD. The CDR3 loop spans 13 amino acids. CDR3 in DNA: TGTGCCAGCAGTGATTTATGTCTCGCTGGCTACACCTTC. It yields the protein CASSDLCLAGYTF.

This clonotype is classed as medium-sized (0.01 to 0.1%). The genes are TRBV7-9 and TRBJ1-5; D unresolved. CDR3 length equals 14 residues. V was cut by 0 bases and J by 2 bases, with 5 bases left in between. Germline V CDR1 and CDR2: SEHNR, FQNEAQ (reference sequence). CDR3 nucleotides: TGTGCCAGCAGCTTAGCTTACGGCAATCAGCCCCAGCATTTT. Amino acid sequence: CASSLAYGNQPQHF.

The J gene is TRBJ2-5, the V gene TRBV6-5, with 8 bases that match TRBD2. J was trimmed by 1 base and V by 6 bases; bases with no gene match: 13. The CDR3 loop spans 17 amino acids. CDR1 and CDR2 from the germline V gene are MNHEY and SVGAGI. Here the CDR3 DNA reads TGTGCCAGCAGCCGCGTCGGGAGGGCGTCCGTCCAAGAGACCCAGTACTTC. Its translation is CASSRVGRASVQETQYF.

The rearrangement joins TRBV5-1 to TRBJ2-2, with a weak D call TRBD2 (6 bases). Trimming stripped 4 bases from V and 3 bases from J, with 16 bases between. In germline, CDR1 is SGHRS, CDR2 YFSETQ. There are 16 residues in the CDR3. In DNA form, the CDR3 reads TGCGCCAGCAGCCAACACAATCCGGGGGACACCGGGGAGCTGTTTTTT. Translation: CASSQHNPGDTGELFF.

This clonotype turned up a few times. The chain recombines TRBV6-5 with TRBJ2-3; tentatively, D is TRBD2 (5 bases). Germline CDR1 is MNHEY and CDR2 is SVGAGI. Trimming stripped 6 bases from V and 6 bases from J, with 13 bases between. The CDR3 consists of 13 residues. The CDR3 spells CASRMTLADTQYF. CDR3 sequence (DNA): TGTGCCAGCAGGATGACCCTAGCTGATACGCAGTATTTT.

This clonotype is classed as medium-sized (0.01 to 0.1%). The chain employs TRBV13 and TRBJ2-7; no clear D. V gave up 4 bases and J gave up 2 bases, with 12 bases separating them. Germline V CDR1 and CDR2: PRHDT, FYEKMQ (reference sequence). The CDR3 length is 14 residues. The CDR3 here is CASSYSRVTYEQYF. In nucleotides, the CDR3 is TGTGCCAGCAGCTACAGCCGGGTTACCTACGAGCAGTACTTC.

This sequence joins TRBV20-1 and TRBJ1-1; a weak D match, TRBD1 (6 bases). Trimming took 6 bases from V and 5 from J, leaving 13 bases between them. This CDR3 spans 12 amino acids. CDR1 and CDR2 (germline): DFQATT, SNEGSKA (reference sequence). CDR3 DNA: TGCAGTGCCCCCCCCGGACAGACTGAAGCTTTCTTT. The encoded protein is CSAPPGQTEAFF.

The chain links TRBV2 to TRBJ2-7; D gene uncertain. The CDR3 is made up of 14 amino acids. Per the germline V gene, CDR1 is SNHLY and CDR2 is FYNNEI. V was trimmed by 5 bases and J by 3 bases, leaving 14 bases between them. CDR3 residues: CASSLNGPDYEQYF. Here the CDR3 DNA reads TGTGCCAGCAGTTTAAACGGGCCCGACTACGAGCAGTACTTC. The full variable domain, rest sourced from reference TRBV2 and TRBJ2-7, is EPEVTQTPSHQVTQMGQEVILRCVPISNHLYFYWYRQILGQKVEFLVSFYNNEISEKSEIFDDQFSVERPDGSNFTLKIRSTKLEDSAMYFCASSLNGPDYEQYFGPGTRLTVT.

V gene TRBV12-3 or TRBV12-4 combines with J gene TRBJ1-5, with D possibly being TRBD1 (6 bases). Between the trimmed V and J ends, which lost 6 bases and 1 base, there was a span of 10 bases. This CDR3 has 14 amino acids. The CDR3 region is CASSPDRSNQPQHF. DNA of the CDR3: TGTGCCAGCAGCCCGGACAGAAGCAATCAGCCCCAGCATTTT.

The rearrangement joins TRBV28 to TRBJ2-3, with 7 bases lining up with TRBD1. Germline lookup yields CDR1 MDHEN and CDR2 SYDVKM. The CDR3 contains 16 residues. J gave up 3 bases and V 3 bases, and 9 bases lay outside the gene matches. The CDR3 loop reads CASSFRGGLETDTQYF. The CDR3 nucleotides are TGTGCCAGCAGTTTTAGAGGGGGCTTGGAGACAGATACGCAGTATTTT.

Notes on this clonotype: One end of the junction is discordant with germline, which a read error may explain. The V gene is TRBV2, the J gene TRBJ1-6; 10 nucleotides agree with TRBD1. Germline CDR1 is SNHLY and CDR2 is FYNNEI. The CDR3 totals 13 residues. The CDR3 sequence: CVSIRTGGSPLHF. CDR3 DNA sequence: TGTGTCAGCATTCGGACAGGGGGTTCACCCCTCCACTTT.

This clonotype rates as medium-sized (0.01 to 0.1%). The chain employs TRBV20-1 and TRBJ1-5, with a weak D call TRBD1 (5 bases). The CDR3 sequence is 14 residues long. Germline CDR1 is DFQATT and CDR2 is SNEGSKA (reference sequence). V was pared by 4 bases and J by 3 bases, with 13 bases between. CDR3 in amino acids: CSATGTSINQPQHF. In DNA, the CDR3 is TGCAGTGCTACCGGGACTTCGATCAATCAGCCCCAGCATTTT.

This clonotype is large by share. V and J are TRBV6-1 and TRBJ1-5; 8 bases map to TRBD1. V was clipped by 6 bases and J by 5 bases; unmatched bases: 6. Per the germline V gene, CDR1 is MNHNS and CDR2 is SASEGT. CDR3 length: 14 residues. The CDR3 here is CASSEDRVDQPQHF. The CDR3 DNA sequence: TGTGCCAGCAGCGAGGACAGGGTCGATCAGCCCCAGCATTTT.

This clonotype showed up just a few times. CDR3 loop: CASSARGQGERSSGNTIYF. In DNA form, the CDR3 reads TGTGCCAGCAGCGCCAGGGGACAGGGCGAACGCAGCTCTGGAAACACCATATATTTT. The chain couples TRBV9 to TRBJ1-3; 9 nucleotides align to TRBD1. This CDR3 spans 19 amino acids. Germline-derived CDR1 and CDR2 are SGDLS and YYNGEE. V was pared by 3 bases and J by 0 bases, with 13 bases of the junction left unmatched.

By sample share, this clonotype is medium-sized (0.01 to 0.1%). The V call is TRBV3-1, the J call TRBJ1-2; no clear D gene. Trimming removed 1 base from V and 8 bases from J, with 11 bases in between. Germline-derived CDR1 and CDR2 are LGHDT and YNNKEL (reference sequence). The CDR3 spans 13 residues. DNA of the CDR3: TGTGCCAGCAGCCAAGGGGGAAGGCGAGGCTACACCTTC. Its translation: CASSQGGRRGYTF.

In its sample, this clonotype ranks as medium-sized. The chain carries TRBV6-2 or TRBV6-3 and TRBJ1-5; D might be TRBD1 (5 bases). There are 14 residues in the CDR3. The germline V gene encodes CDR1 MNHEY and CDR2 SVGEGT. Trimming cost V 5 bases and J 4 bases, with 12 bases left between them. The CDR3 spells CASSLLTGNQPQHF. The CDR3 bases are TGTGCCAGCAGTCTACTCACAGGTAATCAGCCCCAGCATTTT.

The chain uses TRBV2 and TRBJ2-1, with 10 bases fitting TRBD2. Germline loops: CDR1 SNHLY, CDR2 FYNNEI. CDR3 size: 15 residues. V trimming: 3 bases; J trimming: 4 bases; junction bases outside the gene matches: 3. CDR3 DNA: TGTGCCAGCAGTGAGAGGACTAGCGGATACAATGAGCAGTTCTTC. Translation gives CASSERTSGYNEQFF.

By share, this clonotype counts as medium-sized (0.01 to 0.1%). The chain recombines TRBV12-3 or TRBV12-4 with TRBJ1-2; D ambiguous. The V gene lost 8 bases and the J gene lost 2 bases, with 9 bases spanning the gap. The CDR3 loop spans 12 amino acids. Here the CDR3 DNA reads TGTGCCAGCTCAGAGACGAACTATGGCTACACCTTC. This translates into CASSETNYGYTF.

About this clonotype itself: One end of the junction varies from germline; a read error may be responsible. This chain joins TRBV27 and TRBJ2-3; 7 bases line up with TRBD1. This CDR3 has 17 amino acids. CDR1 is MNHEY, CDR2 SMNVEV, per germline (reference sequence). The CDR3 coding sequence is TGTGCCAGCAGCCTCCGGCACAGGGGTGTTTCCACAGATATGCAGTATTTT. Its protein product is CASSLRHRGVSTDMQYF.

By sample fraction, this clonotype is medium-sized. The chain joins TRBV19 to TRBJ2-1; D tentatively fits TRBD1 or TRBD2 (6 bases each). The V gene's germline CDR1 is LNHDA and CDR2 SQIVND (reference sequence). The V end lost 6 bases, the J end lost 6 bases, and 30 bases lay between the germline ends. This CDR3 has 19 amino acids. The CDR3 sequence: CASSQWAGAGRFGFNEQFF. The CDR3 region has the DNA TGTGCCAGTAGCCAATGGGCAGGGGCCGGGAGATTCGGGTTCAATGAGCAGTTCTTC.

The genes are TRBV7-3 and TRBJ1-6, with D perhaps matching TRBD1 (6 bases). Germline-derived CDR1 and CDR2 are SGHTA and FQGTGA. There are 14 residues in the CDR3. V was pared by 5 bases and J by 8 bases, with 13 bases between. The DNA of the CDR3 is TGTGCCAGCAGCCCCAAACAGGGTTATTCACCCCTCCACTTT. Translating it yields CASSPKQGYSPLHF.

The chain employs TRBV3-1 and TRBJ1-3; no clear D. Trimming took off 0 bases at V and 0 bases at J, with 3 bases between the two ends. In germline, CDR1 is LGHDT, CDR2 YNNKEL (reference sequence). The CDR3 loop spans 14 amino acids. For the CDR3, the DNA is TGTGCCAGCAGCCAAGAGACCTCTGGAAACACCATATATTTT. Translation: CASSQETSGNTIYF.